The clone carrying this T cell receptor (beta chain) showed up just once. This record comes from a study of cytomegalovirus exposure and HLA in healthy donors. Researchers ran the PCR with 60 Vbeta and 13 Jbeta primers. Original processing methods: The count from a later analysis was tens of millions of unique TCR beta chains, about 10 million of them shared. Libraries were prepared by immunoSEQ multiplex PCR; TCRdb keeps only in-frame clonotypes and omits some of them. Clone size and V and J calls were adopted from that table, with D and trimming inferred from the DNA. The sample contains about 150,000 clones, approximately 79% of which appear only once. This sequence originates from a male donor in good health and CMV-seronegative. Sequencing was performed on PBMCs.

In DNA, the CDR3 is TGTGCCAGCAGTTACGACCAGGGAGGATCACCCCTCCACTTT. This encodes CASSYDQGGSPLHF. The chain recombines TRBV6-5 with TRBJ1-6; maybe TRBD1 (5 bases). The CDR3 sequence is 14 residues long. Per germline, CDR1 MNHEY and CDR2 SVGAGI. Trimming stripped 2 bases from V and 10 bases from J, with 12 bases between.